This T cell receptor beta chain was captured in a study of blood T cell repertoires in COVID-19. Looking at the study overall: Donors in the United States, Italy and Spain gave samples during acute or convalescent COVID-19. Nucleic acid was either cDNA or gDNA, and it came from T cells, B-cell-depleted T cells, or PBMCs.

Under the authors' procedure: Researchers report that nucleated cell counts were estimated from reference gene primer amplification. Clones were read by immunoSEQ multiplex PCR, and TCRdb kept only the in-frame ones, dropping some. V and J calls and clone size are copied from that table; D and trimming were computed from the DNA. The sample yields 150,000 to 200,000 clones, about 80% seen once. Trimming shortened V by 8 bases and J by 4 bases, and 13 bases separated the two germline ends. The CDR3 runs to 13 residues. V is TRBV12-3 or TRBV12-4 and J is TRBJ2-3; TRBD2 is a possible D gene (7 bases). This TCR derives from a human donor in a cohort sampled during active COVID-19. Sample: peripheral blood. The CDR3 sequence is CASRPGGADTQYF. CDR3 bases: TGTGCCAGCCGCCCGGGGGGCGCAGATACGCAGTATTTT.